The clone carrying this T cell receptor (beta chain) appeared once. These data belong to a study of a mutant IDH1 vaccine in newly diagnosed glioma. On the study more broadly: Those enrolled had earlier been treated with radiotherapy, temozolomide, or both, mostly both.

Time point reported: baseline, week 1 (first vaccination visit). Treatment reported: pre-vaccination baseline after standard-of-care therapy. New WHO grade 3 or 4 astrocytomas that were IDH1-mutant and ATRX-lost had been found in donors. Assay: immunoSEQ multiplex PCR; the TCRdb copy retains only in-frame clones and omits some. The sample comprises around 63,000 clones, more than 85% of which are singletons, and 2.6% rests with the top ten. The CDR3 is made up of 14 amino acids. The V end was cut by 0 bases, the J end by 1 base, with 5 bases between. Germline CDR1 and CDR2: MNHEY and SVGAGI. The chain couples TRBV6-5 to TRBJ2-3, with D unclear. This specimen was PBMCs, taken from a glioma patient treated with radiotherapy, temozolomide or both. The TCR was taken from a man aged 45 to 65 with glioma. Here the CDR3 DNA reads TGTGCCAGCAGTTACTCCCGACGCACAGATACGCAGTATTTT. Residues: CASSYSRRTDTQYF.